This T cell receptor (beta chain) appears in the sequencing data of a study of response to subunit inactivated influenza vaccine. The study's findings and limits: It was suggested by the authors that few new T cells are recruited by each seasonal influenza vaccination.

TCRdb processed the RT-PCR reads anew with MiXCR; each CDR3 protein has one entry. The sample holds 500,000 to 600,000 distinct CDR3 sequences, 10% to 15% seen once. The ends were cut back, 3 bases at V and 6 bases at J, with 14 bases in the middle. The CDR3 spans 14 residues. Turning to this clonotype: Its antigen is as yet unknown.

The source was PBMCs from blood, collected about 40 days after vaccination. The gene calls are TRBV12-3 or TRBV12-4 and TRBJ1-1; the D gene is possibly TRBD1 (5 bases). The clonotype originates from a man aged 45-60 years who received an inactivated influenza vaccine. This CDR3 is CASSLARGAPEAFF. CDR3 sequence (DNA): TGTGCCAGCAGTTTGGCCCGAGGGGCCCCTGAAGCTTTCTTT.